This T cell receptor (beta chain) is drawn from a study of T cell repertoires in cytomegalovirus infection (dated by TCRdb to the late 2010s). Background on the whole study: Because public TCR beta signatures pointed to carriage of CMV infection together with the matching HLA type, the HLA type of each donor mattered for the analysis.

Paper-wide results and their limitations: Carriers of CMV infection plus the relevant HLA type were discriminated by the cumulative frequency of public TCR beta family members in the study cohort and in an independent approximately 400-donor cohort. The ex vivo response was dominated by HLA-C-restricted CMV-specific TCR beta clonotypes, and the single most frequent clonotype in two of eight donors was supplied by these HLA-C-restricted clonotypes.

Trimming at the junction amounts to 6 bases on V and 7 bases on J, and the germline ends lie 16 bases apart. According to the germline V gene (reference sequence), CDR1 reads DFQATT and CDR2 reads SNEGSKA. Spanning cysteine to phenylalanine, the CDR3 consists of 12 amino acids. CDR3 DNA is the only sequence kept; it has 36 bases, read in frame from the first base. TCRdb records Illumina HiSeq 1500 as the sequencer. TCRdb cleaned the public reads at Q25 with fastp, built clones with MiXCR and kept in-frame beta chains. Each CDR3 protein appears once, grouped with its most common genes and DNA. The sample has some 100,000 distinct CDR3 sequences on record, less than 25% of them singletons. The ten largest clones add up to around 42% of the sample. Concerning this clonotype: There is no known antigen for this receptor. Base-call qualities are not available, and no considerably larger clone is one nucleotide away.

Sequenced input: CD8+ T cells from PBMCs. The receptor's source is a human donor in good health (CMV status not recorded). Some clones in this sample may be carry-over from other donors' samples. The receptor chain draws on TRBV20-1 and TRBJ2-7; the D gene identity is not certain. This receptor carries the CDR3 CSARTVFEEQYF. DNA sequence: TGCAGTGCACGTACCGTTTTTGAAGAGCAGTACTTC.